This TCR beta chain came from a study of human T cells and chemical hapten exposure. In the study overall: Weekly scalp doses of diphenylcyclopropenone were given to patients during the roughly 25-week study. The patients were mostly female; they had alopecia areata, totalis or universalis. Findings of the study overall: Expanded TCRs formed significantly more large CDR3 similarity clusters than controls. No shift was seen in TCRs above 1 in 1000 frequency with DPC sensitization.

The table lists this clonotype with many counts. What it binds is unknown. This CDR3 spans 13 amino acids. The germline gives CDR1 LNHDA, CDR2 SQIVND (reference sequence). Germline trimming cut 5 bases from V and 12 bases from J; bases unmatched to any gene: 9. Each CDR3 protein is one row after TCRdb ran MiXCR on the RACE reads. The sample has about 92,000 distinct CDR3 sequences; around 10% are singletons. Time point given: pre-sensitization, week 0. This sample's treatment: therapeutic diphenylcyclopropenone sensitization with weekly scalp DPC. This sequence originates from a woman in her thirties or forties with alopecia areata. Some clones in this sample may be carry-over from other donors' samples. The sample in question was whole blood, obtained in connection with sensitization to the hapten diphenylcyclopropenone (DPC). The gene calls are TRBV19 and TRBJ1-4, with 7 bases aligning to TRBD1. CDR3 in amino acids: CASSASTGRELFF. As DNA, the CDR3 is TGTGCCAGTAGTGCCTCGACAGGGCGAGAACTGTTTTTT.